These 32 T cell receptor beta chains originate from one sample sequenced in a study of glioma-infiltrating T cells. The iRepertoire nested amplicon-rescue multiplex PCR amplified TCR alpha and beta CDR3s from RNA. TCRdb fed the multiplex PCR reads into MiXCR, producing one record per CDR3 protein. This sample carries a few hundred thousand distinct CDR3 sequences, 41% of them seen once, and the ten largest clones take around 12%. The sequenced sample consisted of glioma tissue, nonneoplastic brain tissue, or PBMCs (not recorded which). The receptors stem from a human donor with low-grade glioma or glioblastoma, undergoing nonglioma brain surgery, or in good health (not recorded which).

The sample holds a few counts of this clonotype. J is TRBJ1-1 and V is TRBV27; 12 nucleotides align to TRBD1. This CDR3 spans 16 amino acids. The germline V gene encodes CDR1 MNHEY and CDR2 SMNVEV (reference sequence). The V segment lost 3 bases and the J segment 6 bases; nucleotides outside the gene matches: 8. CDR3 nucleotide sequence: TGTGCCAGCAGTTTTCTTGGGGACAGGGGGCCGGCTGAAGCTTTCTTT. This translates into CASSFLGDRGPAEAFF.

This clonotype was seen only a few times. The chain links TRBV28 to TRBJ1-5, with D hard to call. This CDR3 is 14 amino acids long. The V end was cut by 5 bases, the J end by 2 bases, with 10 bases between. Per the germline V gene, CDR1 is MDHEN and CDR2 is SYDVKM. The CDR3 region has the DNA TGTGCCAGCAGTCTCCCGACCCGCAATCAGCCCCAGCATTTT. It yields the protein CASSLPTRNQPQHF.

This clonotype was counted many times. This CDR3 reads CASSLFSVVLAKNIQYF. DNA for the CDR3: TGTGCCAGCAGTTTATTCAGTGTAGTACTAGCCAAAAACATTCAGTACTTC. The chain combines TRBV28 with TRBJ2-4; D is ambiguous. Per germline, CDR1 MDHEN and CDR2 SYDVKM. The V and J ends lost 1 base and 0 bases respectively, with 13 bases between them. CDR3 size: 17 residues.

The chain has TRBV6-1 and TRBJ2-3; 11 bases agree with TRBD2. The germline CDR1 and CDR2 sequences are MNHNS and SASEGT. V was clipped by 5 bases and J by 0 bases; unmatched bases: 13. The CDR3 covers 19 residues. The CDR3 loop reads CASSRLVLAGASSTDTQYF. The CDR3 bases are TGTGCCAGCAGTCGCCTAGTACTAGCGGGAGCCTCTAGCACAGATACGCAGTATTTT.

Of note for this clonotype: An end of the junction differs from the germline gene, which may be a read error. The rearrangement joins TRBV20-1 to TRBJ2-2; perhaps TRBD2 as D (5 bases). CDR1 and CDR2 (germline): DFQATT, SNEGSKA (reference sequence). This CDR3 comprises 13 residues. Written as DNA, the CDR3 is TGCAGTGCCAGACCGAAGAACACCGGGAAGCTGTTTTTT. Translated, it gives CSARPKNTGKLFF.

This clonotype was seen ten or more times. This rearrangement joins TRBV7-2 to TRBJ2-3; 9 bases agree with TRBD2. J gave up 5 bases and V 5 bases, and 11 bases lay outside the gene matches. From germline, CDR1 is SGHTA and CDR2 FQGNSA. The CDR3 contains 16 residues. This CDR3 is CASSPWLAGVGDTQYF. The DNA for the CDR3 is TGTGCCAGCAGCCCCTGGTTAGCGGGAGTAGGAGATACGCAGTATTTT.

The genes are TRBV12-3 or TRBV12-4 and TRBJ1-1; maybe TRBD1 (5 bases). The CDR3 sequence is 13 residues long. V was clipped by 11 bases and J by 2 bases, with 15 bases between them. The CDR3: CAGSRDGNTEAFF. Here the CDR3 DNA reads TGTGCCGGAAGTAGGGACGGCAACACTGAAGCTTTCTTT.

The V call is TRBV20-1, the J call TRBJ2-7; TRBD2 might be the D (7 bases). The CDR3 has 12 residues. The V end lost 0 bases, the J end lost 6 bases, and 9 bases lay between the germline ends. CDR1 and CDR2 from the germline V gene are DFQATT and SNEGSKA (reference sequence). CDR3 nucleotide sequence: TGCAGTGCTAGAGATCGGGGGGCCGAGCAGTACTTC. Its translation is CSARDRGAEQYF.

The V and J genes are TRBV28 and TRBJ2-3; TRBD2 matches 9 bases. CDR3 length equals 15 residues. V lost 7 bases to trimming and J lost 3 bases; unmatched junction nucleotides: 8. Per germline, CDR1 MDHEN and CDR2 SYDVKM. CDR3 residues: CASTVSGRGTDTQYF. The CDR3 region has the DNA TGTGCCAGCACCGTTAGCGGGAGAGGGACAGATACGCAGTATTTT.

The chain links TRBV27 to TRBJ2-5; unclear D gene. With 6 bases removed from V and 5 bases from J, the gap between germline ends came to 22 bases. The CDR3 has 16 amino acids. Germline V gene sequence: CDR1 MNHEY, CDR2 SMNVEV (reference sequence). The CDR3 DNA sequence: TGTGCCAGCAGCGCCAATGTATGGGCAGCCAGGGAGACCCAGTACTTC. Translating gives CASSANVWAARETQYF.

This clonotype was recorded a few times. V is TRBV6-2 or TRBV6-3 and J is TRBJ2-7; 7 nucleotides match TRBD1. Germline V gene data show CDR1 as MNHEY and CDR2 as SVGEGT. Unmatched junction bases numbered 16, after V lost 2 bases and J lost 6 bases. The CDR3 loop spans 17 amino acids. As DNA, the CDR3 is TGTGCCAGCAGTTACCCCCGACAGGGTGGCCCTGCCACCGAGCAGTACTTC. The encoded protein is CASSYPRQGGPATEQYF.

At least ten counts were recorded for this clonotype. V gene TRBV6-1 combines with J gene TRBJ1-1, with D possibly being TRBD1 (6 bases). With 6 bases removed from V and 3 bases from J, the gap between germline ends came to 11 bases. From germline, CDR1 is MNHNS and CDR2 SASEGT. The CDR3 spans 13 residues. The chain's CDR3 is CASSSTGYTEAFF. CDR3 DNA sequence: TGTGCCAGCAGCAGTACAGGGTACACTGAAGCTTTCTTT.

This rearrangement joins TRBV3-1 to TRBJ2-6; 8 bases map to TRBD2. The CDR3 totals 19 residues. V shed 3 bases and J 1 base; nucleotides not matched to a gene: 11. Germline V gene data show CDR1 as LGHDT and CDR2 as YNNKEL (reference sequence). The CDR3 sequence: CASSHFGGAQPSGANVLTF. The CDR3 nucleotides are TGTGCCAGCAGCCATTTCGGGGGGGCCCAACCATCTGGGGCCAACGTCCTGACTTTC.

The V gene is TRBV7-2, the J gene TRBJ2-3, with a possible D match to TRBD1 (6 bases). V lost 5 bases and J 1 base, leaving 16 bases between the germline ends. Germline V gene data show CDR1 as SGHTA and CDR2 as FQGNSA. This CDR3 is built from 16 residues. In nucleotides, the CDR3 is TGTGCCAGCAGCCGTGAGGGGGTACTTCGCACAGATACGCAGTATTTT. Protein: CASSREGVLRTDTQYF.

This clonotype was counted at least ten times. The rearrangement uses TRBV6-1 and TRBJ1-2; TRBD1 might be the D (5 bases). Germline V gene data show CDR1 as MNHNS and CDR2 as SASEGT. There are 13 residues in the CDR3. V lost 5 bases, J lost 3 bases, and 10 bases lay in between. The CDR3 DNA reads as TGTGCCAGCAGTCACCAGGGTGACTATGGCTACACCTTC. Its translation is CASSHQGDYGYTF.

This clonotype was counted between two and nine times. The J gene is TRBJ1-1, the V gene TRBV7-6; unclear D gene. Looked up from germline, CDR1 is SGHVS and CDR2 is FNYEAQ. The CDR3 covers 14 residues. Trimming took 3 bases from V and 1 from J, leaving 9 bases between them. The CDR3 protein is CASSFDPENTEAFF. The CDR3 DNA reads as TGTGCCAGCAGCTTTGACCCGGAGAACACTGAAGCTTTCTTT.

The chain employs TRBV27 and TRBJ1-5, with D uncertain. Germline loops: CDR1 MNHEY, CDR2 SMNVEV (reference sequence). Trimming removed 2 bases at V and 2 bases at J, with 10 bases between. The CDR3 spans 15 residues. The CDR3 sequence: CASSLSPSGNQPQHF. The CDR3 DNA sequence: TGTGCCAGCAGTTTAAGCCCTTCGGGCAATCAGCCCCAGCATTTT.

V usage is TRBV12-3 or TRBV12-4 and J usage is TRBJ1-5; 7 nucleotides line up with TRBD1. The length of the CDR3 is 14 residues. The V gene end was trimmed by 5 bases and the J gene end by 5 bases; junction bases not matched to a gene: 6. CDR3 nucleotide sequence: TGTGCCAGCAGTCCACAGGGGCAGCATCAGCCCCAGCATTTT. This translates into CASSPQGQHQPQHF.

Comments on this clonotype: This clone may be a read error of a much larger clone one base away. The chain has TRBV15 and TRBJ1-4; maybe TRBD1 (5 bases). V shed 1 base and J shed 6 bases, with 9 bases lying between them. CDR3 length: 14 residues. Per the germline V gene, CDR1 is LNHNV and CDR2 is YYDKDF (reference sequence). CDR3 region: CATSRGRVDEKLFF. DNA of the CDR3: TGTGCCACCAGCAGAGGCAGGGTGGATGAAAAACTGTTTTTT. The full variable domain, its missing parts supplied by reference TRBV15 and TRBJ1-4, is DAMVIQNPRYQVTQFGKPVTLSCSQTLNHNVMYWYQQKSSQAPKLLFHYYDKDFNNEADTPDNFQSRRPNTSFCFLDIRSPGLGDTAMYLCATSRGRVDEKLFFGSGTQLSVL.

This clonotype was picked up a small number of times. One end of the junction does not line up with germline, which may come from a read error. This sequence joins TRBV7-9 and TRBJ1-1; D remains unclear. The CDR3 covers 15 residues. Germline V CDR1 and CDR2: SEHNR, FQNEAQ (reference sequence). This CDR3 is CASSSRAARNSEAFF. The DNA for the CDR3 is TGTGCCAGCAGCTCCCGGGCAGCTAGAAACAGTGAAGCTTTCTTT. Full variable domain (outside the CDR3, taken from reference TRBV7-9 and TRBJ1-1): DTGVSQNPRHKITKRGQNVTFRCDPISEHNRLYWYRQTLGQGPEFLTYFQNEAQLEKSRLLSDRFSAERPKGSFSTLEIQRTEQGDSAMYLCASSSRAARNSEAFFGQGTRLTVV.

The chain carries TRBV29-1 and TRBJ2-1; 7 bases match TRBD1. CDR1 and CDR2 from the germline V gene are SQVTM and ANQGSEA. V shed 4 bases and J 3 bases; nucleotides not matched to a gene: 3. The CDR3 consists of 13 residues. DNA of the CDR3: TGCAGCGTTGGAGGGACAGACTACAATGAGCAGTTCTTC. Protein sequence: CSVGGTDYNEQFF.

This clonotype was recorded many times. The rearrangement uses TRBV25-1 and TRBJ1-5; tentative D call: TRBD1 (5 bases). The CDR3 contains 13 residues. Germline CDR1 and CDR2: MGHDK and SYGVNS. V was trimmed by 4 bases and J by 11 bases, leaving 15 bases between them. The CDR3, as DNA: TGTGCCAGCAGTGGGGGCAGGGCCGTAACCCAGCATTTT. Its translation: CASSGGRAVTQHF.

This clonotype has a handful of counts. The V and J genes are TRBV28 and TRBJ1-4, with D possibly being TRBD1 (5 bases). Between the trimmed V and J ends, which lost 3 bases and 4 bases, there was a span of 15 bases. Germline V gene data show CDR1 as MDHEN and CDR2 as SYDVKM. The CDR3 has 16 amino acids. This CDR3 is CASSFLYRRVNEKLFF. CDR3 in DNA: TGTGCCAGCAGTTTCCTATACAGGAGGGTTAATGAAAAACTGTTTTTT. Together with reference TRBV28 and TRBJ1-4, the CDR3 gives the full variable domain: DVKVTQSSRYLVKRTGEKVFLECVQDMDHENMFWYRQDPGLGLRLIYFSYDVKMKEKGDIPEGYSVSREKKERFSLILESASTNQTSMYLCASSFLYRRVNEKLFFGSGTQLSVL.

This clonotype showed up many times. For the CDR3, the DNA is TGTGCCAGCAGTCCAGCAGATTCCCATGGCTACACCTTC. Translated, it gives CASSPADSHGYTF. The chain couples TRBV6-1 to TRBJ1-2; D ambiguous. The V end lost 5 bases, the J end lost 6 bases, and 13 bases lay between the germline ends. This CDR3 comprises 13 residues. From germline, CDR1 is MNHNS and CDR2 SASEGT.

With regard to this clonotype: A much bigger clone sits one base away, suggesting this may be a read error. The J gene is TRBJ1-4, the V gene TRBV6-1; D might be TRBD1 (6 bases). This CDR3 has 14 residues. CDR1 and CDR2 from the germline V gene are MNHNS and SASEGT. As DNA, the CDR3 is TGTGCCAGCAGTGAGGACAGCGGGGGCGAAAGACTGTTTTTT. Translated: CASSEDSGGERLFF.

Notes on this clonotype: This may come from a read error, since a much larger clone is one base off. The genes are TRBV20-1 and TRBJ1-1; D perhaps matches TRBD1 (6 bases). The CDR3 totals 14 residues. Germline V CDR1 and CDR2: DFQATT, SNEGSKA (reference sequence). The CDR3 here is CSAPNTGSVTGAFF. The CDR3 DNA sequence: TGCAGTGCCCCAAACACAGGGTCGGTTACTGGAGCTTTCTTT.

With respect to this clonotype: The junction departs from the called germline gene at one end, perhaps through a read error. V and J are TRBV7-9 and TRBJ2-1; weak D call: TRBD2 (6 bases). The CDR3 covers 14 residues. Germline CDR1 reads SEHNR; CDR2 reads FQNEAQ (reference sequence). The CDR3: CASSGWDSHNEQFF. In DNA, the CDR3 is TGTGCCAGCAGCGGCTGGGACTCCCACAATGAGCAGTTCTTC.

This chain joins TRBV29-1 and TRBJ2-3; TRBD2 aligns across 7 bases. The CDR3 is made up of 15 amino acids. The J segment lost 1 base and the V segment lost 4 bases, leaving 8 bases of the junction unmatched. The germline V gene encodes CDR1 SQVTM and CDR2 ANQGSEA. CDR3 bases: TGCAGCGTTGTCGGGCTAGCGGAGCGCACAGATACGCAGTATTTT. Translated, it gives CSVVGLAERTDTQYF.

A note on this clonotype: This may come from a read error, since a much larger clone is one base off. The CDR3 nucleotides read TGTGCCAGCAGTCCGATCCGGGACAGGGGGCGAAAGGCCCAGTACTTC. It codes for CASSPIRDRGRKAQYF. V usage is TRBV27 and J usage is TRBJ2-5; TRBD1 matches 12 bases. The ends lost 5 bases at V and 9 bases at J; junction bases unmatched: 13. Germline values: CDR1 MNHEY, CDR2 SMNVEV (reference sequence). This CDR3 region has 16 residues.

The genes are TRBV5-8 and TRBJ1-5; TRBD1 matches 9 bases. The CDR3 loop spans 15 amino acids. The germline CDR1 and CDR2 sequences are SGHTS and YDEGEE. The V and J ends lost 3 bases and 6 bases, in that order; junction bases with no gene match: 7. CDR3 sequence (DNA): TGTGCCAGCAGCTGGGGACAGGGACGCAGTCAGCCCCAGCATTTT. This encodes CASSWGQGRSQPQHF.

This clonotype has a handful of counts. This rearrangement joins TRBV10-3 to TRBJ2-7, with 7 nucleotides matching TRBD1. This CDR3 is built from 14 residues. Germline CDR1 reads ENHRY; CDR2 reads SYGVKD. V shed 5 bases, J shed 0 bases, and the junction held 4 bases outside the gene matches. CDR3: CAISWGQSSYEQYF. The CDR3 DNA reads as TGTGCCATCAGTTGGGGACAGAGCTCCTACGAGCAGTACTTC.

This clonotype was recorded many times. CDR3 region: CASRTYNEQFF. The CDR3 DNA follows: TGTGCCAGCAGGACCTACAATGAGCAGTTCTTC. The chain employs TRBV6-1 and TRBJ2-1; no clear D. The CDR3 sequence is 11 residues long. Germline loops: CDR1 MNHNS, CDR2 SASEGT. V dropped 6 bases and J dropped 2 bases, with 2 bases sitting between them.